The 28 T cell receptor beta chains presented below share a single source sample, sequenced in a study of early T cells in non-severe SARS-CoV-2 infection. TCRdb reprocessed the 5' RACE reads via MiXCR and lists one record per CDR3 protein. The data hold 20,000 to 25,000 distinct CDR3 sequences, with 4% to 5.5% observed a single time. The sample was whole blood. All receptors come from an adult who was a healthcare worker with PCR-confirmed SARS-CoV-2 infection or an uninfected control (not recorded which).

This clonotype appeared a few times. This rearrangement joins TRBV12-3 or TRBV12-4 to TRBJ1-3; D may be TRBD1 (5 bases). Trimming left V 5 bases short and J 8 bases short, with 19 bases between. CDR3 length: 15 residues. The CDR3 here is CASSPRGQAGDTIYF. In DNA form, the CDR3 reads TGTGCCAGCAGTCCCCGGGGCCAGGCGGGGGACACCATATATTTT.

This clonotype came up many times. The CDR3 loop reads CASSRTDYEQYF. The CDR3 DNA follows: TGTGCCAGCAGCCGGACAGATTACGAGCAGTACTTC. The rearrangement joins TRBV7-9 to TRBJ2-7, with D maybe TRBD1 (6 bases). CDR1 is SEHNR and CDR2 is FQNEAQ in the germline V gene (reference sequence). The CDR3 runs 12 residues. V lost 5 bases, J lost 4 bases, and 9 bases lay in between.

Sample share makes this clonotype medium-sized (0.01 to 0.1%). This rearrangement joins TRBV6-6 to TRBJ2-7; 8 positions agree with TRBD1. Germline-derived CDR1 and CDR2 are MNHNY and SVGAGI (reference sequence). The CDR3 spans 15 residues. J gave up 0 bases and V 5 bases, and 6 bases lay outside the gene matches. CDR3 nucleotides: TGTGCCAGCAGTAAAGGACAGGGTTTCTCCTACGAGCAGTACTTC. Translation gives CASSKGQGFSYEQYF.

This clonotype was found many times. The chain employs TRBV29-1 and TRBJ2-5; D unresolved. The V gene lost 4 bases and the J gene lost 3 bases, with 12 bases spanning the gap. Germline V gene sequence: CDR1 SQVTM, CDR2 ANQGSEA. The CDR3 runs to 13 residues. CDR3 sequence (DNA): TGCAGCGTTGCAAGCCAGTTTAAAGAGACCCAGTACTTC. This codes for CSVASQFKETQYF.

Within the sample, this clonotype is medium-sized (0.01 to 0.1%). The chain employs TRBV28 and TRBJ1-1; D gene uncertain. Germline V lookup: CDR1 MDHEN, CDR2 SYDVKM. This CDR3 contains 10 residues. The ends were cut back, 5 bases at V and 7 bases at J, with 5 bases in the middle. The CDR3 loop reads CASSLNEAFF. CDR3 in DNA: TGTGCCAGCAGTCTAAATGAAGCTTTCTTT.

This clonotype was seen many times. The CDR3 region has the DNA TGTGCCAGCAAGGATGGGGGGAGGAGTGAGCAGTTCTTC. Translated: CASKDGGRSEQFF. The chain combines TRBV6-4 with TRBJ2-1, with D perhaps matching TRBD2 (6 bases). The germline V gene encodes CDR1 MRHNA and CDR2 SNTAGT. V lost 7 bases, J lost 9 bases, and 16 bases lay in between. CDR3 length equals 13 residues.

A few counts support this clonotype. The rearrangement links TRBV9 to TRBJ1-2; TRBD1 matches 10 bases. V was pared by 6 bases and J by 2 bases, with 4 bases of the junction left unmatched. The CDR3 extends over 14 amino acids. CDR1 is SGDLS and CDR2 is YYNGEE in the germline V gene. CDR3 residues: CASTGTGENYGYTF. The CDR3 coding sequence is TGTGCCAGCACCGGGACAGGGGAGAACTATGGCTACACCTTC.

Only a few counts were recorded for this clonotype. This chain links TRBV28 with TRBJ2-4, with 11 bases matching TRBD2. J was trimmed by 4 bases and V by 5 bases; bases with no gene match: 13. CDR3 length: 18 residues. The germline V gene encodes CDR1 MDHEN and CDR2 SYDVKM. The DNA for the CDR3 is TGTGCCAGCAGTCCCCACAGACTAGCGGGATATGTTAAAAACATTCAGTACTTC. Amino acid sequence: CASSPHRLAGYVKNIQYF.

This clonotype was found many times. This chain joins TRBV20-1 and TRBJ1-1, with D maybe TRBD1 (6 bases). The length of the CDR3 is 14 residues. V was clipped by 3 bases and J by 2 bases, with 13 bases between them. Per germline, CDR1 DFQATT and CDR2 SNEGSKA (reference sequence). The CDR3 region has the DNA TGCAGTGCTAGCGTACCACAGGGTAACACTGAAGCTTTCTTT. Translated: CSASVPQGNTEAFF.

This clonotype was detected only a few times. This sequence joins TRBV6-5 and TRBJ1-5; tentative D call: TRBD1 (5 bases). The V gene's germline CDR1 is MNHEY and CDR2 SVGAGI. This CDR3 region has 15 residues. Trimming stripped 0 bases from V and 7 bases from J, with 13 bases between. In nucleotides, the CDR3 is TGTGCCAGCAGTTACTCGAAGGCAGGGTTACAGCCCCAGCATTTT. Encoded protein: CASSYSKAGLQPQHF.

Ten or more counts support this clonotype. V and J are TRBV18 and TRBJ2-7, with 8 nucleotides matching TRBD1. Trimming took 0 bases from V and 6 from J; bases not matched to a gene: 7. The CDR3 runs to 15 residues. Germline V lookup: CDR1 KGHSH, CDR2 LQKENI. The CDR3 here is CASSPPGQGAAEQYF. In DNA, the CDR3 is TGTGCCAGCTCACCACCAGGGCAGGGGGCGGCCGAGCAGTACTTC. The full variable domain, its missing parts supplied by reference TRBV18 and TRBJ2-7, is NAGVMQNPRHLVRRRGQEARLRCSPMKGHSHVYWYRQLPEEGLKFMVYLQKENIIDESGMPKERFSAEFPKEGPSILRIQQVVRGDSAAYFCASSPPGQGAAEQYFGPGTRLTVT.

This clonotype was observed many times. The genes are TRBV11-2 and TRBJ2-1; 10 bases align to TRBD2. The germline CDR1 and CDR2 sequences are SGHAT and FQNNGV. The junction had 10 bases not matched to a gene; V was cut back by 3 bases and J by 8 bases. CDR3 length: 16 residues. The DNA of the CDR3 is TGTGCCAGCAGCTTCGCTCGGGCTAGCGGGAGATATGAGCAGTTCTTC. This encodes CASSFARASGRYEQFF.

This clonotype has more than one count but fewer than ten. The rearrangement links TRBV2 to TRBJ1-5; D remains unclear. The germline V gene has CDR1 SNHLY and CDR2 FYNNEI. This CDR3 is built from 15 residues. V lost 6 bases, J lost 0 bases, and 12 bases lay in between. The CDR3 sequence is CASRRRDNSNQPQHF. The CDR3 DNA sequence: TGTGCCAGCAGGAGAAGGGATAATAGCAATCAGCCCCAGCATTTT.

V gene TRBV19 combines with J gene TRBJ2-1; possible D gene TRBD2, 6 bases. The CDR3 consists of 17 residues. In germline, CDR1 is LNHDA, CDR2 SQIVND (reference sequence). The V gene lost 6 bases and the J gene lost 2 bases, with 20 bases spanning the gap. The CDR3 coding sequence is TGTGCCAGTAGACCAACATCACTGGGACTTGCCTACAATGAGCAGTTCTTC. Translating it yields CASRPTSLGLAYNEQFF. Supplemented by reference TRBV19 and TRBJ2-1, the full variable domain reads DGGITQSPKYLFRKEGQNVTLSCEQNLNHDAMYWYRQDPGQGLRLIYYSQIVNDFQKGDIAEGYSVSREKKESFPLTVTSAQKNPTAFYLCASRPTSLGLAYNEQFFGPGTRLTVL.

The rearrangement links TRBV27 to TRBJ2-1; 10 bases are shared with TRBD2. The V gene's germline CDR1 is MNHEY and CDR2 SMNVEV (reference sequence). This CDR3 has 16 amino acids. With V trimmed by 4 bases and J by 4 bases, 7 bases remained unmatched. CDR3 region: CASSSPSGSGYNEQFF. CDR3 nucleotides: TGTGCCAGCAGTTCCCCTAGCGGGAGCGGGTACAATGAGCAGTTCTTC.

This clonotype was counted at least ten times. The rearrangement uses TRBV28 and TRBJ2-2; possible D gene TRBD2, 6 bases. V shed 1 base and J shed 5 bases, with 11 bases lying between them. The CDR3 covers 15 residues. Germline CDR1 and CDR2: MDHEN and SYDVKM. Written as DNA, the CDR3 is TGTGCCAGCAGTTTATTCGGGAGTGGGACCGGGGAGCTGTTTTTT. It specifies CASSLFGSGTGELFF.

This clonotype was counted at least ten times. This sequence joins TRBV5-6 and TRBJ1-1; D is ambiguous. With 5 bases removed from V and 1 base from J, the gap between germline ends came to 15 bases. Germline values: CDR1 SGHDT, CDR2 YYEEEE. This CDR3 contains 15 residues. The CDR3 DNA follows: TGTGCCAGCAGTAGCCGACTGAAGGGGAACACTGAAGCTTTCTTT. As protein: CASSSRLKGNTEAFF.

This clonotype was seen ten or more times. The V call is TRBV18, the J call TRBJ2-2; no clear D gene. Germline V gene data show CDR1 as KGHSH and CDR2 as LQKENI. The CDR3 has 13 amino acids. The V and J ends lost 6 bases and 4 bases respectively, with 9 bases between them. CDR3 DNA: TGTGCCAGCTCTGTCAAGGCCACCGGGGAGCTGTTTTTT. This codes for CASSVKATGELFF.

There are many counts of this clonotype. The CDR3 coding sequence is TGCAGTGTTACGCCACTCGAGGGAGTCCTGGATGAGCAGTTCTTC. Translating it yields CSVTPLEGVLDEQFF. The chain joins TRBV20-1 to TRBJ2-1; the D gene is possibly TRBD2 (5 bases). Germline V gene sequence: CDR1 DFQATT, CDR2 SNEGSKA (reference sequence). The CDR3 spans 15 residues. V gave up 7 bases and J gave up 8 bases, with 24 bases separating them.

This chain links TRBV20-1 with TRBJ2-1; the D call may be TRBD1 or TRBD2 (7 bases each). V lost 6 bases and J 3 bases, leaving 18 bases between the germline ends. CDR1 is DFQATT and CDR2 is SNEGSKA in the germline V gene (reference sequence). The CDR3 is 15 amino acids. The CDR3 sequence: CSAIGGGRDYNEQFF. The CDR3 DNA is TGCAGTGCCATAGGGGGCGGGAGAGACTACAATGAGCAGTTCTTC.

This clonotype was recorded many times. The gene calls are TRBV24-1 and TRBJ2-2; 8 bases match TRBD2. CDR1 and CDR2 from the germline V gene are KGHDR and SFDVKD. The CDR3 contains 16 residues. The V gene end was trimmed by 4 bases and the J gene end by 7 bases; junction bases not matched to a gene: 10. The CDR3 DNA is TGTGCCACCAGTGACACGTTGGGACTAGGTATCGGGGAGCTGTTTTTT. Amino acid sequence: CATSDTLGLGIGELFF.

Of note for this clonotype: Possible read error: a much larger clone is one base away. CDR3 sequence: CVSSLTAGELFF. CDR3 bases: TGTGTCAGCAGCTTGACCGCCGGGGAGCTGTTTTTT. The chain joins TRBV13 to TRBJ2-2; D is unclear. The CDR3 is 12 residues long. Germline V CDR1 and CDR2: PRHDT, FYEKMQ (reference sequence).

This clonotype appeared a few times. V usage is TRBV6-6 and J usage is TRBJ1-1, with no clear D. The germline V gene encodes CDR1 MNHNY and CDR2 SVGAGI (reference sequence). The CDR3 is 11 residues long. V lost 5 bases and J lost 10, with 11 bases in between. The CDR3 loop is CASSRGLGAFF. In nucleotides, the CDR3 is TGTGCCAGCAGTCGAGGACTGGGAGCTTTCTTT.

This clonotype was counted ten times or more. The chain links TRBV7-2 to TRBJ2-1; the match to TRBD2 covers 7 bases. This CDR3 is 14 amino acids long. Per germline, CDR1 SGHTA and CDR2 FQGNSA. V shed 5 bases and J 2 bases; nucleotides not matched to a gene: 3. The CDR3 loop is CASSRGLAYNEQFF. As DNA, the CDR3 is TGTGCCAGCAGCCGCGGACTAGCCTACAATGAGCAGTTCTTC.

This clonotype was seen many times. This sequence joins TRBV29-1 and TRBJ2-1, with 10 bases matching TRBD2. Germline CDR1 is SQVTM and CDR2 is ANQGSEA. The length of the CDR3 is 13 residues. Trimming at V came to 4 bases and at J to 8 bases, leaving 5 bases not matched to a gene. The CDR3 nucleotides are TGCAGCGTTGTAGCGGGAGGTAACGATGAGCAGTTCTTC. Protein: CSVVAGGNDEQFF.

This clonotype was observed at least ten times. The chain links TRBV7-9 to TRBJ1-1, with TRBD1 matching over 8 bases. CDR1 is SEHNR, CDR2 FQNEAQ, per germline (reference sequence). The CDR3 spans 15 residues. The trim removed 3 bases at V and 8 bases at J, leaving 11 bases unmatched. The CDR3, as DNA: TGTGCCAGCAGCTTCGGACAGGGCCGTCTTCTGGAAGCTTTCTTT. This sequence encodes CASSFGQGRLLEAFF.

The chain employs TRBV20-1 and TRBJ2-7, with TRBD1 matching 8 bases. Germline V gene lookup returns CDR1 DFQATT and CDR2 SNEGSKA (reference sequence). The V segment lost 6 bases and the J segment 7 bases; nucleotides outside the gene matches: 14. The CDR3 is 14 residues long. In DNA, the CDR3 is TGCAGTGCCCCTGGACAGGGCCTACCTATGGAGCAGTACTTC. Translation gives CSAPGQGLPMEQYF.

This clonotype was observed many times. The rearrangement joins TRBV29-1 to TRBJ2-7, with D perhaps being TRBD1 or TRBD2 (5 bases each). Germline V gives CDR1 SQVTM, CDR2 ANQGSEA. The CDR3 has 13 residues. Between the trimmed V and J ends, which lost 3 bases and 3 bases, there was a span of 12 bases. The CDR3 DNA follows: TGCAGCGTTGAGTGGGACGGAAACTACGAGCAGTACTTC. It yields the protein CSVEWDGNYEQYF.